This TCR beta chain was sequenced during a study of blood T cells in healthy people across ages. Together with a sample-barcoded 5' primer, a J-beta primer mix was included in a second PCR lasting about 7 to 12 cycles. Using its own MiXCR run on the 5' RACE reads, TCRdb lists one record per CDR3 protein. Of some 760,000 distinct CDR3 sequences in the sample, roughly 25% were seen once. Germline-derived CDR1 and CDR2 are SGHVS and FNYEAQ. The CDR3 contains 15 residues. V lost 4 bases to trimming and J lost 2 bases, with 14 bases between them. The same data also went into a second study, on T cells of mothers and their children. That work adds: The effect of thymic selection on TCR recombination output is similar between related and unrelated pairs.

The TCR comes from a boy aged 5 to 17 in good health. Input material: blood. The V gene is TRBV7-6, the J gene TRBJ2-5; no definite D call. The CDR3 loop reads CASSSPTEDQETQYF. The DNA for the CDR3 is TGTGCCAGCAGCTCCCCCACTGAAGATCAAGAGACCCAGTACTTC.